A single sample gave rise to the 11 T cell receptor beta chains below, sequenced in a study of CD8 T cells in ankylosing spondylitis. Study-level points and caveats: Several highly homologous variants made up a TCR beta motif, and this motif appeared characteristic of ankylosing spondylitis blood.

TCRdb analysed the 5' RACE reads with MiXCR anew, one entry per CDR3 protein. The sample includes about 220,000 distinct CDR3 sequences, about a sixth seen only once; the top ten take approximately 42%. Antigen specificity for these receptors is unknown. Input material: blood, either unsorted or a sorted T cell fraction (not recorded which). These receptors were taken from a male donor with ankylosing spondylitis.

This chain connects TRBV20-1 to TRBJ2-1, with 11 bases that match TRBD2. CDR1 and CDR2 from the germline V gene are DFQATT and SNEGSKA (reference sequence). This CDR3 is 15 amino acids long. The junction had 6 bases not matched to a gene; V was cut back by 6 bases and J by 2 bases. The CDR3 nucleotides read TGCAGTGCGCCCGGGACTAGCGGTACCTACAATGAGCAGTTCTTC. It codes for CSAPGTSGTYNEQFF.

This clonotype was counted a few times. This sequence joins TRBV20-1 and TRBJ2-5; 11 bases are a match to TRBD2. The CDR3 extends over 15 amino acids. Germline-derived CDR1 and CDR2 are DFQATT and SNEGSKA (reference sequence). V was clipped by 6 bases and J by 4 bases; unmatched bases: 10. The CDR3 DNA reads as TGCAGTGCGGACCTTAGCGGGGGGGCCATAGAGACCCAGTACTTC. Protein sequence: CSADLSGGAIETQYF.

This clonotype has at least ten counts. The rearrangement uses TRBV4-2 and TRBJ2-7; no reliable D call. The V end lost 4 bases, the J end lost 3 bases, and 16 bases lay between the germline ends. Germline CDR1 and CDR2: LGHNA and YNFKEQ. The CDR3 is made up of 15 amino acids. The CDR3 here is CASSPRPRESYEQYF. The CDR3 region has the DNA TGTGCCAGCAGCCCCCGACCCCGTGAGAGCTACGAGCAGTACTTC.

Many counts were recorded for this clonotype. V gene TRBV13 combines with J gene TRBJ2-5, with TRBD1 identical over 9 bases. Per the germline V gene, CDR1 is PRHDT and CDR2 is FYEKMQ (reference sequence). The CDR3 sequence is 15 residues long. V was clipped by 4 bases and J by 4 bases; unmatched bases: 7. The CDR3 sequence: CASSSGQGLGETQYF. The CDR3 bases are TGTGCCAGCAGCTCGGGACAGGGCTTAGGAGAGACCCAGTACTTC.

In its sample, this clonotype was seen many times. CDR3: CASSLGQSYNEQFF. The CDR3 DNA follows: TGTGCCAGCAGCTTAGGACAATCCTACAATGAGCAGTTCTTC. This chain connects TRBV13 to TRBJ2-1; D not resolved. Between the trimmed V and J ends, which lost 0 bases and 1 base, there was a span of 4 bases. The CDR3 is 14 amino acids. CDR1 PRHDT and CDR2 FYEKMQ come from the germline V gene (reference sequence).

This clonotype appeared a few times. The V and J genes are TRBV10-1 and TRBJ2-7; weak D call: TRBD2 (6 bases). Germline CDR1 reads WNHNN; CDR2 reads SYGVQD (reference sequence). The CDR3 length is 16 residues. V lost 6 bases, J lost 4 bases, and 22 bases lay in between. The DNA of the CDR3 is TGCGCCAGCAGAACCGGGACCCCGGGAGTGAAGTACGAGCAGTACTTC. Translated: CASRTGTPGVKYEQYF.

The count of this clonotype is one. This chain uses TRBV2 with TRBJ2-5; D call uncertain. Germline CDR1 and CDR2: SNHLY and FYNNEI. The CDR3 sequence is 10 residues long. Trimming shortened V by 8 bases and J by 5 bases, and 6 bases separated the two germline ends. The CDR3 here is CASLQETQYF. The CDR3 bases are TGTGCCAGCCTGCAGGAGACCCAGTACTTC.

The CDR3 nucleotides read TGTGCCAGCAGCTTAGAGCGGGTACGTGACAGGTTCAATCAGCCCCAGCATTTT. Its translation: CASSLERVRDRFNQPQHF. This chain connects TRBV7-6 to TRBJ1-5; a possible D gene is TRBD1 (6 bases). Trimming removed 1 base at V and 3 bases at J, with 19 bases between. CDR3 length: 18 amino acids. Germline V lookup: CDR1 SGHVS, CDR2 FNYEAQ.

The chain couples TRBV7-9 to TRBJ1-2; unclear D gene. The V gene lost 5 bases and the J gene lost 8 bases, with 0 bases spanning the gap. The germline V gene has CDR1 SEHNR and CDR2 FQNEAQ (reference sequence). The CDR3 is 8 amino acids. DNA of the CDR3: TGTGCCAGCAGCGGCTACACCTTC. It translates to CASSGYTF. Full variable domain (rest looked up from reference TRBV7-9 and TRBJ1-2): DTGVSQNPRHKITKRGQNVTFRCDPISEHNRLYWYRQTLGQGPEFLTYFQNEAQLEKSRLLSDRFSAERPKGSFSTLEIQRTEQGDSAMYLCASSGYTFGSGTRLTVV.

The rearrangement joins TRBV12-3 or TRBV12-4 to TRBJ1-3; a weak D match, TRBD1 (6 bases). With 3 bases removed from V and 4 bases from J, the gap between germline ends came to 7 bases. This CDR3 region has 13 residues. The DNA of the CDR3 is TGTGCCAGCAGTTTGGGACACGGAAACACCATATATTTT. This codes for CASSLGHGNTIYF.

The chain couples TRBV28 to TRBJ2-1; 7 bases are a match to TRBD1. CDR3 size: 15 residues. CDR1 is MDHEN, CDR2 SYDVKM, per germline. V lost 0 bases and J lost 4; bases outside the gene matches: 3. The DNA of the CDR3 is TGTGCCAGCAGTTTATGGCAGGGGGAGTACAATGAGCAGTTCTTC. It translates to CASSLWQGEYNEQFF.